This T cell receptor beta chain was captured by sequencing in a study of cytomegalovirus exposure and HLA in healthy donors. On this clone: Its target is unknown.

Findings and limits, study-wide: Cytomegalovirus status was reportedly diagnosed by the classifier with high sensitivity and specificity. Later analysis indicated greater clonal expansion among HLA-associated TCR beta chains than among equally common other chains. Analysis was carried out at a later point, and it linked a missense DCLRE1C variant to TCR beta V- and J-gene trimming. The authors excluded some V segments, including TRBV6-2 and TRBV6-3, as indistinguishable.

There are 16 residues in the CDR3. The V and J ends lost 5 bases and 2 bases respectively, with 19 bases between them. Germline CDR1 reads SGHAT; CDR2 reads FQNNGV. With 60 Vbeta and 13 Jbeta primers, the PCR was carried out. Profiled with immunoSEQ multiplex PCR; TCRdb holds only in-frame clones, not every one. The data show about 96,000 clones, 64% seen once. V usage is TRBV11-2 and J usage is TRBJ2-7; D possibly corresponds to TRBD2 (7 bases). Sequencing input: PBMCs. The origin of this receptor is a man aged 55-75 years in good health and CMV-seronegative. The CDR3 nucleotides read TGTGCCAGCAGCCAAGCGGGGTACGGGGGCACCTACGAGCAGTACTTC. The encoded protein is CASSQAGYGGTYEQYF.